The 5 T cell receptor beta chains in this list originate from one sample, sequenced in a study of shared clonotypes between healthy human individuals. Assay: immunoSEQ multiplex PCR; the TCRdb copy retains only in-frame clones and omits some. The table has some 2,500,000 clones, just under 95% seen once. The sequenced sample was naive CD4+ T cells from PBMCs. Subset defined: CD45RA+ positively selected. All receptors come from a man aged 18 to 30 in good health. Some clones in this sample may be carry-over from other donors' samples.

This clone was detected only once. The chain carries TRBV29-1 and TRBJ2-7, with D possibly matching TRBD1 (5 bases). V gave up 5 bases and J gave up 2 bases, with 16 bases separating them. The length of the CDR3 is 14 residues. In germline, CDR1 is SQVTM, CDR2 ANQGSEA. The CDR3 region is CSVRNKPGTYEQYF. The CDR3 region has the DNA TGCAGCGTTAGAAACAAGCCAGGGACCTACGAGCAGTACTTC.

This chain connects TRBV4-1 to TRBJ2-7; the match to TRBD2 covers 8 bases. The CDR3 consists of 15 residues. V shed 2 bases and J 0 bases; nucleotides not matched to a gene: 3. CDR1 is MGHRA, CDR2 YSYEKL, per germline. In DNA form, the CDR3 reads TGCGCCAGCAGCCAATCAGGGACTAGCTCCTACGAGCAGTACTTC. It yields the protein CASSQSGTSSYEQYF.

Points on this clone: Distinct nucleotide sequences in the sample also encode this CDR3. The chain is built from TRBV5-1 and TRBJ2-1; D is uncertain. V was clipped by 2 bases and J by 0 bases, with 9 bases between them. The CDR3 runs to 15 residues. CDR1 and CDR2 (germline): SGHRS, YFSETQ. CDR3 sequence: CASSLVSSSYNEQFF. The CDR3 DNA is TGCGCCAGCAGCTTAGTCAGCAGCTCCTACAATGAGCAGTTCTTC.

The chain employs TRBV7-9 and TRBJ2-3; TRBD2 aligns across 7 bases. Germline CDR1 is SEHNR and CDR2 is FQNEAQ (reference sequence). CDR3 length equals 17 residues. Germline trimming cut 1 base from V and 1 base from J; bases unmatched to any gene: 8. CDR3 nucleotide sequence: TGTGCCAGCAGCTTAGGTGTCGGCGGGAGCGGCACAGATACGCAGTATTTT. This translates into CASSLGVGGSGTDTQYF.

This chain connects TRBV6-1 to TRBJ2-1; D is perhaps TRBD1 (6 bases). Germline CDR1 reads MNHNS; CDR2 reads SASEGT. The CDR3 loop spans 14 amino acids. Trimming took 6 bases from V and 7 from J, leaving 16 bases between them. CDR3 residues: CASRDSYSRNEQFF. The CDR3 DNA follows: TGTGCCAGCAGGGACAGTTACTCACGGAATGAGCAGTTCTTC.